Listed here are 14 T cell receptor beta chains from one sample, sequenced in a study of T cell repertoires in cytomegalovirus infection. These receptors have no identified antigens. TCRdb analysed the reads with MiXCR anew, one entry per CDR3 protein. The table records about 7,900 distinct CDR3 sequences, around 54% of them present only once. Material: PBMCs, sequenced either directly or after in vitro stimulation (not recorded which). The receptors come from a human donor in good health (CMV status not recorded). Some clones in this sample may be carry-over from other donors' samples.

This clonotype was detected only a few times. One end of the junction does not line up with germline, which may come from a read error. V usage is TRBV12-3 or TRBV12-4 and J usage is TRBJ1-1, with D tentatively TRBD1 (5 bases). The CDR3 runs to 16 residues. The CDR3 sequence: CASSLRVSKHCTEAFF. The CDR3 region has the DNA TGTGCAAGCAGCCTCAGGGTTTCCAAACATTGCACTGAAGCTTTCTTT.

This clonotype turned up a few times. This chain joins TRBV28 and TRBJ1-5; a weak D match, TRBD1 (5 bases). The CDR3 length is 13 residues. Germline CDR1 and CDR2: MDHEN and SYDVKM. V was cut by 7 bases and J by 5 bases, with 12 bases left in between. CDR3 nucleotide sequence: TGTGCCAGCATGTCAGGGAATGATCAGCCCCAGCATTTT. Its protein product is CASMSGNDQPQHF.

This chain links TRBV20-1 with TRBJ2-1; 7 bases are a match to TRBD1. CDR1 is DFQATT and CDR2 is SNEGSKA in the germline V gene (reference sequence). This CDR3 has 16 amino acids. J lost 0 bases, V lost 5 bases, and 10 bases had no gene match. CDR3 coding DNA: TGCAGTGCTTTGACAGGGTCACCTAGCTCCTACAATGAGCAGTTCTTC. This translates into CSALTGSPSSYNEQFF.

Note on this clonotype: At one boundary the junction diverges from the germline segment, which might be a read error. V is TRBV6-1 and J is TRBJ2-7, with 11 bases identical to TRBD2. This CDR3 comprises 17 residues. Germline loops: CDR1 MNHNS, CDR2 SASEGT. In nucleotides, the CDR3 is TGTGCCAGCAGTGAAGGCAGGCGACTAGCGGGAATCTACGAGCAGTCCTTT. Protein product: CASSEGRRLAGIYEQSF.

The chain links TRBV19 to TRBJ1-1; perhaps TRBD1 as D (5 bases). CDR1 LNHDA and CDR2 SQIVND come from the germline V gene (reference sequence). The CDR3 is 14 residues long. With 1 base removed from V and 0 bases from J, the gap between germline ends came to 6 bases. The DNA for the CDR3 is TGTGCCAGTAGTATAGGAGGGGTGAACACTGAAGCTTTCTTT. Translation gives CASSIGGVNTEAFF.

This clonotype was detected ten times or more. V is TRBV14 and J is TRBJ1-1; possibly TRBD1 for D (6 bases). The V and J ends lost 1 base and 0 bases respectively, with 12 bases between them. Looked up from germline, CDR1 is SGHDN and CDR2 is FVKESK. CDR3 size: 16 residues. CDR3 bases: TGTGCCAGCAGCCAAGGGGGGCCCCCTATGAACACTGAAGCTTTCTTT. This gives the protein CASSQGGPPMNTEAFF.

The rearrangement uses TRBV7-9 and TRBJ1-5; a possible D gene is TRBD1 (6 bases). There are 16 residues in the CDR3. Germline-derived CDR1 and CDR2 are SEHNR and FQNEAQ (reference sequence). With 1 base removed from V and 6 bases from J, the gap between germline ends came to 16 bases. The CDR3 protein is CASSLGDRSGRQPQHF. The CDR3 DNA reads TGTGCCAGCAGCTTAGGCGACAGGAGTGGTCGTCAGCCCCAGCATTTT.

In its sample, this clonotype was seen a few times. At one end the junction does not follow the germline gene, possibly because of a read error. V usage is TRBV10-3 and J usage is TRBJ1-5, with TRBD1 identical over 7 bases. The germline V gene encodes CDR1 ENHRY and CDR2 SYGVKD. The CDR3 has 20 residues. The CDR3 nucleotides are TGTGCCAGCAGTGCGTCGGAACAGGGGAGTGACGAGACTCGCAATCATCCCCAGCATTTT. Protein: CASSASEQGSDETRNHPQHF.

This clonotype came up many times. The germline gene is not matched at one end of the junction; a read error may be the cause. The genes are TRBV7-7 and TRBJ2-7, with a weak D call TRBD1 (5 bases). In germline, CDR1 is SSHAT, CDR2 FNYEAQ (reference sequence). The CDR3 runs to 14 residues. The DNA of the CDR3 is TGTGCTAGCAGCTTAGCTCTACAGGCTGGGGAGCAGTACTTC. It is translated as CASSLALQAGEQYF.

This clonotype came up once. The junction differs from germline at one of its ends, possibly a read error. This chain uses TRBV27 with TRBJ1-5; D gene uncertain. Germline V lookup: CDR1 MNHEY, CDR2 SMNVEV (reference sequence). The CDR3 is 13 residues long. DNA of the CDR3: TGTGCCAGCAGGGCATGGTCTGGGCAGCCCCCGCATTTT. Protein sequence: CASRAWSGQPPHF.

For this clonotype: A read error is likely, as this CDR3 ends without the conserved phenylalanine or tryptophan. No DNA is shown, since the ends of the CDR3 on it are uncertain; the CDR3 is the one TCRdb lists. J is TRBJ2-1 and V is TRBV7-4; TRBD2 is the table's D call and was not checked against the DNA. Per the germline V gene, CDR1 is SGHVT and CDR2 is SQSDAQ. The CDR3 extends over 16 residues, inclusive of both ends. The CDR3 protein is CASSPKTSGSNNEQVL.

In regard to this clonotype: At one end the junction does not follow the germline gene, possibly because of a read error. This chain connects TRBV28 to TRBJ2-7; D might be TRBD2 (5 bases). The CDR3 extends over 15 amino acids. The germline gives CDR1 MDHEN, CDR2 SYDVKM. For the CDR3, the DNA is TGTGCCAGCAGTCTCTCCGTCTTGCGGGTTAACGAGCCGTACTTC. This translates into CASSLSVLRVNEPYF.

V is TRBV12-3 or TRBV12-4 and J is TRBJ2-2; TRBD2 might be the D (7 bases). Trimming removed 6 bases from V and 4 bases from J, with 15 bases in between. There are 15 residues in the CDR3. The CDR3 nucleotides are TGTGCCAGCAGCAGAGAGGGGGGGGGCACCGGGGAGCTGTTTTTT. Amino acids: CASSREGGGTGELFF.

DNA for the CDR3: TGTGCCAGCACTCTAGCCGCGACAGGGAACACTGAAGCTTTCTTT. Translation gives CASTLAATGNTEAFF. The J gene is TRBJ1-1, the V gene TRBV7-2; D is possibly TRBD1 (6 bases). The germline gives CDR1 SGHTA, CDR2 FQGNSA. This CDR3 comprises 15 residues. The V and J ends lost 7 bases and 1 base respectively, with 16 bases between them.